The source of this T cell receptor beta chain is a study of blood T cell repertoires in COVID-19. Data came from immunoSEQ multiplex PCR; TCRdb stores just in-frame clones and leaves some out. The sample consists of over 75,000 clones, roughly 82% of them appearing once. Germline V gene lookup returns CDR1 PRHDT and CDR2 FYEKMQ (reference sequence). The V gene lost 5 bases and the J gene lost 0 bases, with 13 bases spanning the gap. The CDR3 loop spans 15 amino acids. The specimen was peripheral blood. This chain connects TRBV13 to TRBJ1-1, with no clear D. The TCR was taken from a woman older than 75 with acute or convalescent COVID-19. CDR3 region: CASSAGKGMNTEAFF. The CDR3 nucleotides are TGTGCCAGCAGCGCCGGGAAAGGGATGAACACTGAAGCTTTCTTT.